This entry lists 14 T cell receptor beta chains sequenced from one sample in a study of T cells in Graves' hyperthyroidism and ophthalmopathy. RNA transcripts served as the template for amplifying TCR beta CDR3 regions. The HTBI primer set was used in a first-round RT-PCR of the TCR CDR3. Via MiXCR, TCRdb re-called the multiplex PCR reads, giving one row per CDR3 protein. The data contain hundreds of thousands of distinct CDR3 sequences, less than 25% of them seen just once; the ten biggest clones take up about 11%. Sequenced: blood. All receptors come from a woman in her thirties with Graves' ophthalmopathy.

This clonotype was observed many times. Written as DNA, the CDR3 is TGTGCCAGTAGTGTCCTCCGAGGGGCGGGCACTGAAGCTTTCTTT. It encodes CASSVLRGAGTEAFF. The rearrangement joins TRBV19 to TRBJ1-1; tentatively, D is TRBD1 (5 bases). Deletions cut 5 bases from V and 4 bases from J, with 17 bases between. The CDR3 consists of 15 residues. Germline loops: CDR1 LNHDA, CDR2 SQIVND (reference sequence).

The table lists this clonotype with many counts. The J gene is TRBJ2-7, the V gene TRBV5-1, with D maybe TRBD2 (7 bases). The germline gives CDR1 SGHRS, CDR2 YFSETQ. There are 13 residues in the CDR3. V dropped 4 bases and J dropped 4 bases, with 12 bases sitting between them. The CDR3 DNA sequence: TGCGCCAGCAGCGGGGGGGCGGGTTACGAGCAGTACTTC. Its translation: CASSGGAGYEQYF.

At least ten counts were recorded for this clonotype. The J gene is TRBJ2-5, the V gene TRBV28, with D perhaps matching TRBD1 or TRBD2 (5 bases each). The length of the CDR3 is 15 residues. CDR1 is MDHEN, CDR2 SYDVKM, per germline. The germline V and J ends were trimmed by 3 bases and 2 bases, with 13 bases remaining between them. The CDR3 DNA reads as TGTGCCAGCAGTTTGCCCGGGACGGATCAAGAGACCCAGTACTTC. It specifies CASSLPGTDQETQYF.

This clonotype showed up many times. The V gene is TRBV6-1, the J gene TRBJ1-5; TRBD1 matches at 10 bases. The germline CDR1 and CDR2 sequences are MNHNS and SASEGT. V lost 6 bases and J lost 3; bases outside the gene matches: 8. The CDR3 contains 16 residues. The CDR3 here is CASRRRTGGDNQPQHF. The CDR3 bases are TGTGCCAGCAGACGTAGGACAGGGGGAGACAATCAGCCCCAGCATTTT.

This clonotype has a handful of counts. The chain combines TRBV12-3 or TRBV12-4 with TRBJ1-2; TRBD1 agrees at 7 bases. The CDR3 runs 16 residues. V was pared by 6 bases and J by 2 bases, with 12 bases of the junction left unmatched. CDR3 nucleotides: TGTGCCAGCAGCGACCCGACAGGGTCGAGAAACTATGGCTACACCTTC. Translated: CASSDPTGSRNYGYTF.

This clonotype was counted only a few times. This may come from a read error, since a much larger clone is one base off. The CDR3 DNA is TGTACCAGCAGTAACAGGGGGTCCACGTCCAACACTGAAGCTTTCTTT. Its translation is CTSSNRGSTSNTEAFF. This chain joins TRBV6-5 and TRBJ1-1; TRBD1 matches 8 bases. Germline V gives CDR1 MNHEY, CDR2 SVGAGI. This CDR3 comprises 16 residues.

This clonotype has more than one count but fewer than ten. This may come from a read error, since a much larger clone is one base off. The chain uses TRBV5-4 and TRBJ2-4; possible D gene TRBD1, 5 bases. CDR3 length: 15 residues. V dropped 3 bases and J dropped 1 base, with 11 bases sitting between them. Germline CDR1 and CDR2: SGHNT and YYREEE (reference sequence). The CDR3 is CASSWHRGAKNIQYF. CDR3 DNA sequence: TGTGCCAGCAGCTGGCATAGGGGCGCCAAAAACATTCAGTACTTC.

The chain employs TRBV30 and TRBJ1-1; no definite D call. The V end was cut by 3 bases, the J end by 8 bases, with 13 bases between. In germline, CDR1 is GTSNPN, CDR2 SVGIG (reference sequence). The CDR3 length is 12 residues. Here the CDR3 DNA reads TGTGCCTGGAGGGTTTCAGGCTTAGAAGCTTTCTTT. It specifies CAWRVSGLEAFF.

This clonotype was detected ten times or more. The genes are TRBV27 and TRBJ2-7; 11 nucleotides match TRBD2. V shed 3 bases, J shed 9 bases, and the junction held 10 bases outside the gene matches. CDR1 is MNHEY, CDR2 SMNVEV, per germline (reference sequence). The CDR3 sequence is 15 residues long. CDR3 loop: CASSFGTSGLGGQYF. CDR3 in DNA: TGTGCCAGCAGTTTCGGGACTAGCGGCCTCGGGGGGCAGTACTTC.

This clonotype was counted a few times. V gene TRBV18 combines with J gene TRBJ1-5, with D hard to call. The V end was cut by 4 bases, the J end by 0 bases, with 10 bases between. There are 15 residues in the CDR3. The germline CDR1 and CDR2 sequences are KGHSH and LQKENI. The CDR3 coding sequence is TGTGCCAGCTCACTAACAGCGAATAGCAATCAGCCCCAGCATTTT. Translation gives CASSLTANSNQPQHF.

In this sample, this clonotype turned up many times. The chain combines TRBV12-5 with TRBJ1-1; D is uncertain. The CDR3 spans 15 residues. The germline V and J ends were trimmed by 0 bases and 1 base, with 9 bases remaining between them. CDR1 and CDR2 (germline): LGHNT, FRNRAP. CDR3 region: CASGLVEIQNTEAFF. The CDR3 DNA reads TGTGCTAGTGGTTTGGTCGAAATCCAGAACACTGAAGCTTTCTTT. Together with reference TRBV12-5 and TRBJ1-1, the CDR3 gives the full variable domain: DARVTQTPRHKVTEMGQEVTMRCQPILGHNTVFWYRQTMMQGLELLAYFRNRAPLDDSGMPKDRFSAEMPDATLATLKIQPSEPRDSAVYFCASGLVEIQNTEAFFGQGTRLTVV.

In nucleotides, the CDR3 is TGTGCCAGCAGTTTGAGGTGGGCTAGCTCTGGAAACACCATATATTTT. This sequence encodes CASSLRWASSGNTIYF. The chain recombines TRBV12-3 or TRBV12-4 with TRBJ1-3; D gene uncertain. V lost 3 bases, J lost 0 bases, and 12 bases lay in between. The CDR3 runs 16 residues.

This clonotype was seen a few times. One junction end disagrees with the germline gene, perhaps due to a read error. The chain uses TRBV30 and TRBJ2-4; the match to TRBD2 covers 8 bases. CDR1 and CDR2 (germline): GTSNPN, SVGIG (reference sequence). The CDR3 length is 14 residues. For the CDR3, the DNA is TGTGCCTGGATGCCAGGACTAGCCAAAAACATTCAGTGCTTC. Protein product: CAWMPGLAKNIQCF.

In its sample, this clonotype was seen a few times. This sequence joins TRBV7-3 and TRBJ2-4; D may be TRBD2 (5 bases). This CDR3 has 15 amino acids. Trimming took 5 bases from V and 3 from J, leaving 14 bases between them. In germline, CDR1 is SGHTA, CDR2 FQGTGA. In nucleotides, the CDR3 is TGTGCCAGCAGCCCCGGACCGGCGGGCAAAAACATTCAGTACTTC. Translated, it gives CASSPGPAGKNIQYF.